The 5 T cell receptor beta chains reported below all come from one sample, sequenced in a study of post-analysis software for immune sequencing data. Overall study results and limits: Five TRBV segments, including TRBV5-6, TRBV5-1 and TRBV20-1, were more frequent in patients than controls.

These receptors lack a known antigen. Unique molecular identifiers had been added to the TCR beta cDNA libraries. In TCRdb, the PCR reads were re-called with MiXCR into one record per CDR3 protein. The sample lists 750,000 to 900,000 distinct CDR3 sequences; just over 45% were seen once. Specimen: blood. Receptors were obtained from a girl aged 5-17 years with multiple sclerosis.

As for this clonotype: The junction departs from germline at one end; a sequencing error may be responsible. The rearrangement links TRBV11-2 to TRBJ2-5; D uncertain. Germline CDR1 is SGHAT and CDR2 is FQNNGV. This CDR3 has 13 amino acids. The CDR3 loop is CVSSLFLQETQYF. CDR3 coding DNA: TGTGTCAGCAGCTTATTCCTACAAGAGACCCAGTACTTC.

This clonotype was seen only a few times. V and J are TRBV7-6 and TRBJ2-5; D might be TRBD1 (5 bases). Trimming took off 0 bases at V and 1 base at J, with 9 bases between the two ends. The CDR3 is 15 amino acids. The V gene's germline CDR1 is SGHVS and CDR2 FNYEAQ. CDR3 sequence: CASSLAFTGQETQYF. In DNA, the CDR3 is TGTGCCAGCAGCTTAGCGTTCACAGGCCAAGAGACCCAGTACTTC.

The rearrangement links TRBV6-5 to TRBJ1-1, with D possibly matching TRBD1 (5 bases). Germline V gives CDR1 MNHEY, CDR2 SVGAGI. Trimming took 5 bases from V and 6 from J, leaving 16 bases between them. The CDR3 runs to 14 residues. CDR3 loop: CASSHFAGGSEAFF. The CDR3, as DNA: TGTGCCAGCAGTCACTTCGCGGGGGGGTCTGAAGCTTTCTTT.

This clonotype has only one observation. The rearrangement joins TRBV11-3 to TRBJ2-4, with D possibly being TRBD2 (6 bases). Near its end, the DNA agrees better with TRBJ2-7, so the J call may be wrong. Germline CDR1 is SGHNT and CDR2 is YENEEA. CDR3 size: 13 residues. Here the CDR3 reads CASSPGTLREQYF. The CDR3 region has the DNA TGTGCCAGCAGCCCCGGGACTCTCCGCGAGCAGTACTTC.

The chain carries TRBV12-3 or TRBV12-4 and TRBJ1-4; D unresolved. V lost 6 bases, J lost 8 bases, and 16 bases lay in between. This CDR3 is built from 14 residues. The CDR3 region is CASSLGPAAEKLFF. In DNA form, the CDR3 reads TGTGCCAGCAGCCTGGGTCCCGCCGCGGAAAAACTGTTTTTT.